This T cell receptor (beta chain) was recorded in a study of shared clonotypes between healthy human individuals. Study-level background: For every donor, three CD4 naive, three CD4 memory, two CD8 naive and one CD8 memory plates were used.

Study findings and constraints: The generation probabilities recorded for non-shared clonotypes fell below those of clonotypes shared by all four donors.

CD4+ cells underwent separation, giving CD45RA+ naive and CD45RA-negative memory subsets. Under the authors' procedure: Sequence data from immunoSEQ were junction-only and lacked quality scores; consequently, filtering differed. Using immunoSEQ multiplex PCR, the repertoire was profiled, and TCRdb retains in-frame clones only, with some absent. D and trimming were read from the DNA, whereas the V and J calls and clone size are those reported in that table. Seen here are approximately 1.4 million clones, 98% observed once, and the top ten hold around 0.47%. Notes on this clone: As yet, its antigen is unknown.

This CDR3 has 15 residues. Germline assignment: CDR1 SGHRS and CDR2 YFSETQ. Trimming pared 0 bases from V and 4 bases from J, leaving 13 bases between. This chain connects TRBV5-1 to TRBJ1-1; unclear D gene. The sample was naive CD4+ T cells sorted from blood. Subset reported: CD45RA+ positively selected. The TCR comes from a man aged 30-40 years in good health. Here the CDR3 reads CASSLEGWPATEAFF. For the CDR3, the DNA is TGCGCCAGCAGCTTGGAGGGCTGGCCGGCCACTGAAGCTTTCTTT.